This T cell receptor beta chain was captured in a study of blood T cell repertoires in COVID-19. On the study more broadly: Donors in the United States, Italy and Spain gave samples during acute or convalescent COVID-19. Sources were T cells, B-cell-depleted T cells, or PBMCs; the material itself was cDNA or gDNA.

Methods used by the authors: Cell counts per sample came from amplifying reference gene primers. Profiling relied on immunoSEQ multiplex PCR, and the TCRdb table lists in-frame clones only, not all of them. Clone size and the V and J calls come from that table; the DNA yielded D and trimming. The sample shows 300,000 to 450,000 clones, 80% to 90% of them seen only once. Trimming cost V 8 bases and J 6 bases, with 16 bases left between them. The CDR3 consists of 13 residues. Donors were grouped by their self-reported clinical history. The rearrangement joins TRBV12-3 or TRBV12-4 to TRBJ1-2; the D is unclear. Source material: PBMCs or T cells enriched from blood (not recorded which). This receptor was identified in a man aged 18 to 29 who had recovered from COVID-19. For the CDR3, the DNA is TGTGCCAGCTCTTGGCAGATTTCCCATGGCTACACCTTC. Protein product: CASSWQISHGYTF.